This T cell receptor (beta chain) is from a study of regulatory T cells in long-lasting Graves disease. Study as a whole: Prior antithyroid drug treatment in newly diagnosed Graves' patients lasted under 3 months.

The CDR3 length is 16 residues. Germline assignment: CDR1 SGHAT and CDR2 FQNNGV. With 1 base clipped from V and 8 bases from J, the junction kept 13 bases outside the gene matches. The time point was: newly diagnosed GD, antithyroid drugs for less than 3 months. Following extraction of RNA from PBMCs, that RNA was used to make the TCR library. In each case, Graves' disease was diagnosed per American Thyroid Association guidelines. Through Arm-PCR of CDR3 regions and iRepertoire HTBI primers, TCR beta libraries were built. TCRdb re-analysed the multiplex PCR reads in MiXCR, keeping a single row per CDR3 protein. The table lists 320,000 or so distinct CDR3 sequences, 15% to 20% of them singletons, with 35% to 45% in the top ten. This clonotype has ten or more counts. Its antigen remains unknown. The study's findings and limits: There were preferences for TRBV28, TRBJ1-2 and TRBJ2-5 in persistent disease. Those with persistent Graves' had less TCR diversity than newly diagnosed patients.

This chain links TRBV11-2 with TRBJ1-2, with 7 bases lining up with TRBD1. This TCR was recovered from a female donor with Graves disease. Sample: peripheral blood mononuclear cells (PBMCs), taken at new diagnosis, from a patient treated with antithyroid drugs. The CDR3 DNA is TGTGCCAGCAGCTTAGCTTACTCCACAGGGGTTAAAGGCTACACCTTC. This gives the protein CASSLAYSTGVKGYTF. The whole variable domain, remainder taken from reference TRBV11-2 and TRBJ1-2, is EAGVAQSPRYKIIEKRQSVAFWCNPISGHATLYWYQQILGQGPKLLIQFQNNGVVDDSQLPKDRFSAERLKGVDSTLKIQPAKLEDSAVYLCASSLAYSTGVKGYTFGSGTRLTVV.